The T cell receptor (beta chain) under discussion was sequenced for a study of blood T cell repertoires in COVID-19. The V gene's germline CDR1 is MNHEY and CDR2 SVGAGI. Trimming cost V 10 bases and J 4 bases; bases outside gene matches: 5. CDR3 length: 13 residues. The data were produced by immunoSEQ multiplex PCR, yet TCRdb's version contains in-frame clones alone and is incomplete. The table includes more than 300,000 clones, around 87% detected once. The material sequenced was PBMCs or T cells enriched from blood (not recorded which). The V and J genes are TRBV6-5 and TRBJ2-5; 11 bases fit TRBD1. This TCR came from a man in his forties or fifties in a cohort exposed to, infected with or recovered from COVID-19 (not recorded which). For the CDR3, the DNA is TGTGCCACCTTGGACAGGGGGCGAGAGACCCAGTACTTC. This codes for CATLDRGRETQYF.